Listed here are 23 T cell receptor beta chains from one sample, sequenced in a study of cytomegalovirus exposure and HLA in healthy donors. It was with 60 Vbeta and 13 Jbeta primers that the PCR ran. Profiled with immunoSEQ multiplex PCR; TCRdb holds only in-frame clones, not every one. The sample yields approximately 200,000 clones, over 65% seen once. The sequenced sample consisted of PBMCs. The receptors come from a human donor in good health.

CDR3 coding DNA: TGTGCCAGCAGCCGTATCAGGGGGGCCAAAAACATTCAGTACTTC. This sequence encodes CASSRIRGAKNIQYF. The gene calls are TRBV11-2 and TRBJ2-4; 7 bases match TRBD1. V lost 5 bases, J lost 1 base, and 5 bases stayed unmatched. This CDR3 comprises 15 residues. CDR1 and CDR2 from the germline V gene are SGHAT and FQNNGV.

The chain carries TRBV7-2 and TRBJ1-3, with D possibly being TRBD1 (5 bases). CDR1 is SGHTA, CDR2 FQGNSA, per germline. Trimming took 3 bases from V and 3 from J, leaving 12 bases between them. CDR3 length equals 15 residues. Written as DNA, the CDR3 is TGTGCCAGCAGCTTTACCGGGACTATTGGAAACACCATATATTTT. This encodes CASSFTGTIGNTIYF.

This clone occurred once. V gene TRBV20-1 combines with J gene TRBJ2-5; D call uncertain. Trimming removed 5 bases from V and 7 bases from J, with 11 bases in between. Germline CDR1 and CDR2: DFQATT and SNEGSKA (reference sequence). This CDR3 spans 11 amino acids. CDR3 sequence (DNA): TGCAGTGCTCAAAGCGTCGCGACCCAGTACTTC. It is translated as CSAQSVATQYF.

The rearrangement joins TRBV27 to TRBJ2-7; TRBD2 agrees at 12 bases. There are 16 residues in the CDR3. Germline-derived CDR1 and CDR2 are MNHEY and SMNVEV (reference sequence). Trimming removed 6 bases from V and 6 bases from J; junction bases left unmatched: 12. CDR3 in amino acids: CASRTLAGGMIGEQYF. The CDR3 nucleotides are TGTGCCAGCAGAACTCTAGCGGGAGGGATGATAGGCGAGCAGTACTTC.

This chain uses TRBV7-9 with TRBJ2-7; 8 nucleotides line up with TRBD1. Germline CDR1 reads SEHNR; CDR2 reads FQNEAQ (reference sequence). V dropped 7 bases and J dropped 2; count of bases not matched to a gene: 7. The CDR3 totals 14 residues. In nucleotides, the CDR3 is TGTGCCAGCAAAGCAGGGGGCCCAGCCTACGAGCAGTACTTC. This codes for CASKAGGPAYEQYF.

To note about this clone: Different DNA sequences within this sample yield the same CDR3. The V gene is TRBV9, the J gene TRBJ2-7; 8 bases agree with TRBD2. Germline V gene sequence: CDR1 SGDLS, CDR2 YYNGEE. CDR3 length: 15 residues. V dropped 0 bases and J dropped 7; count of bases not matched to a gene: 9. CDR3 bases: TGTGCCAGCAGCGTAGAAGGTAGCGGGACGTATGAGCAGTACTTC. This codes for CASSVEGSGTYEQYF.

The chain carries TRBV4-2 and TRBJ2-5, with 13 bases aligning to TRBD2. Gene TRBJ2-7 matches the end of the DNA better, so the J call may be wrong. The length of the CDR3 is 17 residues. Germline V lookup: CDR1 LGHNA, CDR2 YNFKEQ. The DNA of the CDR3 is TGTGCCAGCAGCCGAGGGACTAGCGGGACCGTCTCCTACGAGCAGTACTTC. As protein: CASSRGTSGTVSYEQYF.

The genes are TRBV28 and TRBJ2-1, with D unresolved. Germline assignment: CDR1 MDHEN and CDR2 SYDVKM. V was trimmed by 7 bases and J by 3 bases, leaving 16 bases between them. The CDR3 covers 15 residues. The CDR3 region has the DNA TGTGCCAGCACCAAATCGAGTTATATCTACAATGAGCAGTTCTTC. Protein: CASTKSSYIYNEQFF.

The chain has TRBV18 and TRBJ2-3; 9 nucleotides line up with TRBD2. The CDR3 extends over 20 amino acids. Per germline, CDR1 KGHSH and CDR2 LQKENI. V dropped 3 bases and J dropped 1; count of bases not matched to a gene: 17. CDR3 in DNA: TGTGCCAGCTCACCTATGGGGAAGCTGGCGGGAGGGCCCGGCACAGATACGCAGTATTTT. Amino acids: CASSPMGKLAGGPGTDTQYF.

This chain joins TRBV2 and TRBJ1-2; 9 positions match TRBD1. Germline values: CDR1 SNHLY, CDR2 FYNNEI. This CDR3 has 13 amino acids. The trim removed 4 bases at V and 8 bases at J, leaving 5 bases unmatched. Written as DNA, the CDR3 is TGTGCCAGCAGTGTACAGGGGGCAGGGGGCTACACCTTC. It is translated as CASSVQGAGGYTF.

The chain is built from TRBV4-2 and TRBJ2-7, with a tentative D call TRBD2 (5 bases). Looked up from germline, CDR1 is LGHNA and CDR2 is YNFKEQ. Trimming removed 3 bases from V and 5 bases from J, with 14 bases in between. The CDR3 extends over 14 amino acids. The CDR3 sequence: CASSQTSGENEQYF. CDR3 DNA: TGTGCCAGCAGCCAGACGTCCGGGGAGAACGAGCAGTACTTC.

This sequence joins TRBV5-4 and TRBJ2-3; 8 bases are a match to TRBD2. Germline-derived CDR1 and CDR2 are SGHNT and YYREEE (reference sequence). Unmatched junction bases numbered 10, after V lost 2 bases and J lost 5 bases. CDR3 size: 16 residues. CDR3 in amino acids: CASSFPAGVYGDTQYF. The CDR3 nucleotides read TGTGCCAGCAGCTTCCCAGCGGGAGTTTATGGAGATACGCAGTATTTT.

This clone was counted a few times. The chain employs TRBV6-5 and TRBJ2-7, with D tentatively TRBD2 (5 bases). Germline loops: CDR1 MNHEY, CDR2 SVGAGI. V dropped 5 bases and J dropped 6 bases, with 8 bases sitting between them. This CDR3 comprises 11 residues. The CDR3 spells CASSLRGEQYF. The CDR3 bases are TGTGCCAGCAGTCTCCGGGGCGAGCAGTACTTC.

The J gene is TRBJ1-1, the V gene TRBV18; 7 positions match TRBD1. The junction had 1 base not matched to a gene; V was cut back by 0 bases and J by 0 bases. Germline V gene sequence: CDR1 KGHSH, CDR2 LQKENI. CDR3 length equals 15 residues. CDR3 amino acids: CASSPPTGLNTEAFF. In nucleotides, the CDR3 is TGTGCCAGCTCACCACCGACAGGGCTGAACACTGAAGCTTTCTTT.

There are a few counts of this clone. CDR3 sequence (DNA): TGTGCCAGCAGTGAACCCGGGACTGAAGCTTTCTTT. Translated, it gives CASSEPGTEAFF. The chain combines TRBV25-1 with TRBJ1-1; no reliable D call. The CDR3 runs to 12 residues. Per the germline V gene, CDR1 is MGHDK and CDR2 is SYGVNS. Trimming stripped 2 bases from V and 5 bases from J, with 6 bases between.

Remarks on this clone: Mismatch with germline at one junction end may stem from a read error. This rearrangement joins TRBV14 to TRBJ2-7; D is unclear. Germline V gives CDR1 SGHDN, CDR2 FVKESK. This CDR3 has 10 residues. The CDR3 loop reads CASSQSWPKF. Written as DNA, the CDR3 is TGTGCCAGCAGCCAAAGTTGGCCGAAGTTC.

This chain links TRBV28 with TRBJ1-6; the D gene is possibly TRBD1 (6 bases). Germline assignment: CDR1 MDHEN and CDR2 SYDVKM. This CDR3 has 16 residues. V lost 3 bases and J 7 bases, leaving 16 bases between the germline ends. CDR3 in amino acids: CASSLQGGSLNSPLHF. In DNA form, the CDR3 reads TGTGCCAGCAGTTTGCAAGGGGGTAGCTTGAATTCACCCCTCCACTTT. Full variable domain (remainder filled in from reference TRBV28 and TRBJ1-6): DVKVTQSSRYLVKRTGEKVFLECVQDMDHENMFWYRQDPGLGLRLIYFSYDVKMKEKGDIPEGYSVSREKKERFSLILESASTNQTSMYLCASSLQGGSLNSPLHFGNGTRLTVT.

The rearrangement uses TRBV6-4 and TRBJ2-2, with a possible D match to TRBD1 (6 bases). CDR3 length: 16 residues. With 8 bases removed from V and 5 bases from J, the gap between germline ends came to 21 bases. In germline, CDR1 is MRHNA, CDR2 SNTAGT. The CDR3 is CASSLHPRTDTGELFF. CDR3 bases: TGTGCCAGCTCCCTCCACCCCCGGACAGATACCGGGGAGCTGTTTTTT.

This sequence joins TRBV7-9 and TRBJ2-5, with a tentative D call TRBD1 (5 bases). Germline CDR1 reads SEHNR; CDR2 reads FQNEAQ (reference sequence). The CDR3 is made up of 12 amino acids. Trimming took off 7 bases at V and 5 bases at J, with 11 bases between the two ends. Here the CDR3 reads CASNDAGETQYF. DNA for the CDR3: TGTGCCAGCAATGACGCAGGGGAGACCCAGTACTTC.

The chain links TRBV5-4 to TRBJ2-1, with TRBD2 identical over 12 bases. This CDR3 contains 16 residues. V shed 0 bases, J shed 5 bases, and the junction held 3 bases outside the gene matches. Germline-derived CDR1 and CDR2 are SGHNT and YYREEE (reference sequence). DNA for the CDR3: TGTGCCAGCAGCTTGGACCCTAGCGGGGGGGACAATGAGCAGTTCTTC. Protein: CASSLDPSGGDNEQFF.

The rearrangement uses TRBV7-2 and TRBJ1-4; TRBD1 agrees at 7 bases. V shed 5 bases and J 8 bases; nucleotides not matched to a gene: 11. This CDR3 region has 15 residues. CDR1 SGHTA and CDR2 FQGNSA come from the germline V gene. CDR3 sequence (DNA): TGTGCCAGCAGCGTCCAGGGGGGTAGTAGAGAAAAACTGTTTTTT. Translation: CASSVQGGSREKLFF.

The genes are TRBV6-6 and TRBJ2-1; 8 positions match TRBD2. V dropped 6 bases and J dropped 8; count of bases not matched to a gene: 12. The CDR3 contains 15 residues. Germline lookup yields CDR1 MNHNY and CDR2 SVGAGI (reference sequence). CDR3 bases: TGTGCCAGCAGCAAGGGACTAGGGACGACAGATGAGCAGTTCTTC. It codes for CASSKGLGTTDEQFF.

The chain couples TRBV5-1 to TRBJ1-4; 9 bases line up with TRBD1. With 4 bases clipped from V and 6 bases from J, the junction kept 7 bases outside the gene matches. This CDR3 has 15 amino acids. The V gene's germline CDR1 is SGHRS and CDR2 YFSETQ. CDR3 loop: CASSPFRDRDEKLFF. The CDR3 DNA is TGCGCCAGCAGCCCGTTCCGGGACAGGGATGAAAAACTGTTTTTT. Using reference TRBV5-1 and TRBJ1-4 for the parts outside the CDR3, the full variable domain is KAGVTQTPRYLIKTRGQQVTLSCSPISGHRSVSWYQQTPGQGLQFLFEYFSETQRNKGNFPGRFSGRQFSNSRSEMNVSTLELGDSALYLCASSPFRDRDEKLFFGSGTQLSVL.